This TCR beta chain emerged from a study of CD8+CD57+ T cells in acquired aplastic anemia. The template for TCR beta VDJ and CDR3 sequence profiling was genomic DNA. MiXCR was run by TCRdb on the reads, yielding one entry per CDR3 protein. The sample gives around 400,000 distinct CDR3 sequences, approximately 70% of which show up once; under 5% is in the top ten. This clonotype was found a few times. The CDR3 spans 12 residues. Trimming shortened V by 4 bases and J by 9 bases, and 9 bases separated the two germline ends. Per the germline V gene, CDR1 is SNHLY and CDR2 is FYNNEI. The TCR originated in a human donor in good health, serving as a control. J is TRBJ2-2 and V is TRBV2, with no clear D. Sequenced: sorted CD4+, CD8+, or CD8+CD57+ T cells (not recorded which) from PBMCs. CDR3 nucleotide sequence: TGTGCCAGCAGTGTATGGGCGAGGGAGCTGTTTTTT. It is translated as CASSVWARELFF. The full variable domain, with the rest looked up from reference TRBV2 and TRBJ2-2, is EPEVTQTPSHQVTQMGQEVILRCVPISNHLYFYWYRQILGQKVEFLVSFYNNEISEKSEIFDDQFSVERPDGSNFTLKIRSTKLEDSAMYFCASSVWARELFFGEGSRLTVL.